This T cell receptor beta chain derives from a study of identical twins. Regarding the study as a whole: Possibly, invariant MAIT and iNKT cells partly confounded zero-insertion analyses. Researchers reported excess low generation probability among twin-shared out-of-frame alpha sequences. Beta clonotypes that were abundant in cord blood contained fewer insertions, a pattern absent from memory repertoires.

Remarks on this clonotype: The antigen remains unidentified.

Unique molecular identifiers were present on the cDNA, and a universal primer site came from template switching. In TCRdb, the 5' RACE reads were re-called with MiXCR into one record per CDR3 protein. This table holds fewer than 800,000 distinct CDR3 sequences, around 7.5% found once. The data were also submitted as part of a second study, on yellow fever vaccine responses in identical twins.

The sequenced sample was PBMCs. The TCR originated in a woman aged 18-29 years in good health.

The CDR3 here is CASSIGTGIEYWYEQFF. CDR3 DNA: TGTGCCAGTAGTATAGGGACAGGGATCGAGTATTGGTATGAGCAGTTCTTC. The chain employs TRBV19 and TRBJ2-1, with TRBD1 matching 8 bases. J lost 8 bases, V lost 1 base, and 13 bases had no gene match. The CDR3 consists of 17 residues. Germline CDR1 and CDR2: LNHDA and SQIVND (reference sequence). The full variable domain, rest sourced from reference TRBV19 and TRBJ2-1, is DGGITQSPKYLFRKEGQNVTLSCEQNLNHDAMYWYRQDPGQGLRLIYYSQIVNDFQKGDIAEGYSVSREKKESFPLTVTSAQKNPTAFYLCASSIGTGIEYWYEQFFGPGTRLTVL.